Presented here are 28 T cell receptor beta chains from one specimen sequenced in a study of cytomegalovirus exposure and HLA in healthy donors (dated by TCRdb to about 2017). Libraries came from the immunoSEQ multiplex PCR assay. The immuneACCESS repertoire file appears here via TCRdb, limited to in-frame rearrangements. These files lack a portion of the clones; in checked studies, under half of the deficit traces to unresolved V genes, and the cause of the others is not known. Counted in this sample were more than 100,000 clones; around 87% of them appeared once. Of the sample, 6% to 7% is held by the ten largest clones. Sequencing was done on a sample of PBMCs. The receptors were sampled from a woman aged 18-29 years in good health and CMV-seropositive.

The rearrangement joins TRBV7-3 to TRBJ1-1; no reliable D call. CDR1 and CDR2 (germline): SGHTA, FQGTGA. Deletions cut 5 bases from V and 8 bases from J, with 21 bases between. The CDR3 runs 15 residues. The CDR3 DNA follows: TGTGCCAGCAGCCCCGATCGGAGCGGGTTAAGCGAAGCTTTCTTT. It encodes CASSPDRSGLSEAFF. Full variable domain (remainder filled in from reference TRBV7-3 and TRBJ1-1): GAGVSQTPSNKVTEKGKYVELRCDPISGHTALYWYRQSLGQGPEFLIYFQGTGAADDSGLPNDRFFAVRPEGSVSTLKIQRTERGDSAVYLCASSPDRSGLSEAFFGQGTRLTVV.

This clone was recorded a few times. V usage is TRBV19 and J usage is TRBJ1-2, with TRBD1 as a possible D gene (5 bases). The CDR3 loop spans 12 amino acids. Germline V gene data show CDR1 as LNHDA and CDR2 as SQIVND (reference sequence). V lost 5 bases and J 3 bases, leaving 7 bases between the germline ends. CDR3 nucleotide sequence: TGTGCCAGTAGTCCAGGGCACTATGGCTACACCTTC. Translating it yields CASSPGHYGYTF.

The genes are TRBV2 and TRBJ1-5; 8 bases match TRBD1. The trim removed 6 bases at V and 7 bases at J, leaving 5 bases unmatched. The CDR3 consists of 13 residues. CDR1 is SNHLY and CDR2 is FYNNEI in the germline V gene. CDR3 sequence reads: CASRPDRVQPQHF. The CDR3 DNA reads TGTGCCAGCAGACCGGACAGGGTACAGCCCCAGCATTTT.

The chain has TRBV29-1 and TRBJ2-1; D is possibly TRBD2 (5 bases). The germline V and J ends were trimmed by 8 bases and 9 bases, with 17 bases remaining between them. From germline, CDR1 is SQVTM and CDR2 ANQGSEA. This CDR3 has 12 amino acids. This chain's CDR3 is CSLASSRGEQFF. Written as DNA, the CDR3 is TGCAGCCTAGCTTCCAGTCGGGGTGAGCAGTTCTTC.

V gene TRBV6-1 combines with J gene TRBJ2-7; a possible D gene is TRBD1 (5 bases). The germline V gene encodes CDR1 MNHNS and CDR2 SASEGT. The CDR3 loop spans 11 amino acids. V was trimmed by 5 bases and J by 3 bases, leaving 5 bases between them. CDR3 sequence (DNA): TGTGCCAGCAGTAGGGGCTACGAGCAGTACTTC. Translation gives CASSRGYEQYF.

V and J are TRBV19 and TRBJ2-3; the match to TRBD1 covers 8 bases. This CDR3 has 16 residues. Germline CDR1 is LNHDA and CDR2 is SQIVND (reference sequence). V gave up 6 bases and J gave up 5 bases; unmatched junction bases: 13. The CDR3 region has the DNA TGTGCCAGTAGACACACCCCGACAGGGGTGGGAGATACGCAGTATTTT. Protein: CASRHTPTGVGDTQYF.

The V call is TRBV29-1, the J call TRBJ1-6, with TRBD1 matching 8 bases. Germline trimming cut 7 bases from V and 1 base from J; bases unmatched to any gene: 6. This CDR3 is 15 amino acids long. In germline, CDR1 is SQVTM, CDR2 ANQGSEA. CDR3 amino acids: CSAPDRDSYNSPLHF. CDR3 DNA: TGCAGCGCCCCGGACAGGGATTCCTATAATTCACCCCTCCACTTT. The full variable domain, rest sourced from reference TRBV29-1 and TRBJ1-6, is SAVISQKPSRDICQRGTSLTIQCQVDSQVTMMFWYRQQPGQSLTLIATANQGSEATYESGFVIDKFPISRPNLTFSTLTVSNMSPEDSSIYLCSAPDRDSYNSPLHFGNGTRLTVT.

This clone was recorded once. The chain links TRBV4-2 to TRBJ2-1; D remains unclear. The CDR3 has 15 residues. The germline V gene encodes CDR1 LGHNA and CDR2 YNFKEQ. V was trimmed by 1 base and J by 2 bases, leaving 9 bases between them. This chain's CDR3 is CASSQVLPPYNEQFF. The CDR3 DNA reads TGTGCCAGCAGCCAAGTACTCCCGCCCTACAATGAGCAGTTCTTC.

The chain is built from TRBV6-1 and TRBJ2-7; 8 bases agree with TRBD1. CDR3 size: 17 residues. Trimming removed 4 bases from V and 2 bases from J; junction bases left unmatched: 13. The germline CDR1 and CDR2 sequences are MNHNS and SASEGT. CDR3 amino acids: CASSAKAWTGSTYEQYF. In nucleotides, the CDR3 is TGTGCCAGCAGTGCAAAAGCTTGGACAGGGTCGACCTACGAGCAGTACTTC.

This clone was recorded a few times. Other nucleotide sequences from this sample produce the same CDR3. The rearrangement links TRBV5-1 to TRBJ1-1, with a tentative D call TRBD1 (6 bases). Germline assignment: CDR1 SGHRS and CDR2 YFSETQ. The CDR3 length is 14 residues. Trimming shortened V by 1 base and J by 1 base, and 8 bases separated the two germline ends. CDR3 region: CASSLQTGNTEAFF. The CDR3 DNA follows: TGCGCCAGCAGCTTGCAGACAGGGAACACTGAAGCTTTCTTT.

This sequence joins TRBV6-1 and TRBJ1-4; 7 nucleotides agree with TRBD1. V was pared by 6 bases and J by 4 bases, with 8 bases of the junction left unmatched. The CDR3 length is 15 residues. The germline V gene encodes CDR1 MNHNS and CDR2 SASEGT. The CDR3 loop reads CASRTRTGHNEKLFF. For the CDR3, the DNA is TGTGCCAGCAGGACCCGGACAGGTCATAATGAAAAACTGTTTTTT.

The chain joins TRBV6-5 to TRBJ2-1, with D possibly being TRBD1 (6 bases). Germline CDR1 and CDR2: MNHEY and SVGAGI. V gave up 6 bases and J gave up 4 bases, with 13 bases separating them. The CDR3 has 14 amino acids. The CDR3 nucleotides read TGTGCCAGCAGAGAGACAGGAGAGTACAATGAGCAGTTCTTC. Translation: CASRETGEYNEQFF.

The chain is built from TRBV27 and TRBJ2-7; 7 bases line up with TRBD2. V trimming: 2 bases; J trimming: 0 bases; junction bases outside the gene matches: 4. Per the germline V gene, CDR1 is MNHEY and CDR2 is SMNVEV (reference sequence). The CDR3 runs to 15 residues. The CDR3 DNA is TGTGCCAGCAGTTTAGCGGGAGTAGGCTCCTACGAGCAGTACTTC. As protein: CASSLAGVGSYEQYF.

The V gene is TRBV10-2, the J gene TRBJ2-1; tentative D call: TRBD2 (5 bases). Trimming removed 11 bases from V and 5 bases from J, with 10 bases in between. Germline assignment: CDR1 WSHSY and CDR2 SAAADI. The CDR3 loop spans 11 amino acids. DNA for the CDR3: TGCGCCGCAGAGGGAAACAATGAGCAGTTCTTC. Translation gives CAAEGNNEQFF.

The V call is TRBV10-3, the J call TRBJ2-7; 12 bases are a match to TRBD2. From germline, CDR1 is ENHRY and CDR2 SYGVKD. With V trimmed by 0 bases and J by 6 bases, 6 bases remained unmatched. The CDR3 is 16 amino acids. The DNA for the CDR3 is TGTGCCATCAGTGAGTCTCTAGCGGGGGGGTTCGGCGAGCAGTACTTC. This sequence encodes CAISESLAGGFGEQYF.

V and J are TRBV4-1 and TRBJ2-1; possibly TRBD2 for D (6 bases). The CDR3 runs to 15 residues. CDR1 MGHRA and CDR2 YSYEKL come from the germline V gene. The ends were cut back, 0 bases at V and 7 bases at J, with 13 bases in the middle. The CDR3 spells CASSQDPGTGNEQFF. The CDR3 DNA reads as TGCGCCAGCAGCCAAGATCCAGGGACTGGGAATGAGCAGTTCTTC.

The J gene is TRBJ2-1, the V gene TRBV27, with TRBD2 matching 8 bases. V shed 9 bases and J 2 bases; nucleotides not matched to a gene: 6. The CDR3 spans 14 residues. In germline, CDR1 is MNHEY, CDR2 SMNVEV (reference sequence). In DNA, the CDR3 is TGTGCCAGTAGCGGACTAGCTCCCTACAATGAGCAGTTCTTC. Translation gives CASSGLAPYNEQFF.

V is TRBV5-4 and J is TRBJ2-2, with D hard to call. Germline V CDR1 and CDR2: SGHNT, YYREEE (reference sequence). With 0 bases removed from V and 6 bases from J, the gap between germline ends came to 3 bases. The CDR3 is 12 residues long. This chain's CDR3 is CASSLEPGELFF. The CDR3 DNA sequence: TGTGCCAGCAGCTTGGAGCCCGGGGAGCTGTTTTTT.

This clone was counted a few times. The chain uses TRBV27 and TRBJ1-6; tentatively, D is TRBD1 (5 bases). This CDR3 comprises 14 residues. In germline, CDR1 is MNHEY, CDR2 SMNVEV (reference sequence). Trimming stripped 7 bases from V and 7 bases from J, with 14 bases between. The CDR3 sequence is CASTRQNSNSPLHF. As DNA, the CDR3 is TGTGCCAGCACCCGACAGAATTCAAATTCACCCCTCCACTTT.

The chain carries TRBV9 and TRBJ2-1; the D gene is possibly TRBD2 (6 bases). This CDR3 region has 17 residues. CDR1 and CDR2 from the germline V gene are SGDLS and YYNGEE. The V and J ends lost 3 bases and 0 bases respectively, with 16 bases between them. The CDR3 spells CASSDAYRGLSYNEQFF. The CDR3 nucleotides read TGTGCCAGCAGCGATGCGTATCGGGGACTCTCCTACAATGAGCAGTTCTTC.

The gene calls are TRBV5-1 and TRBJ2-7, with D perhaps TRBD2 (6 bases). The germline V gene has CDR1 SGHRS and CDR2 YFSETQ. Trimming left V 1 base short and J 5 bases short, with 10 bases between. This CDR3 is 13 amino acids long. For the CDR3, the DNA is TGCGCCAGCAGCTTGACGGGGGTCCACGAGCAGTACTTC. Residues: CASSLTGVHEQYF. Drawing the rest from reference TRBV5-1 and TRBJ2-7, the complete variable domain is KAGVTQTPRYLIKTRGQQVTLSCSPISGHRSVSWYQQTPGQGLQFLFEYFSETQRNKGNFPGRFSGRQFSNSRSEMNVSTLELGDSALYLCASSLTGVHEQYFGPGTRLTVT.

The chain has TRBV5-4 and TRBJ2-3; D perhaps matches TRBD2 (6 bases). V gave up 4 bases and J gave up 3 bases, with 15 bases separating them. Germline loops: CDR1 SGHNT, CDR2 YYREEE (reference sequence). The CDR3 totals 15 residues. The chain's CDR3 is CASSGRGFVTDTQYF. The CDR3 DNA reads TGTGCCAGCAGCGGCCGGGGGTTCGTGACAGATACGCAGTATTTT.

This chain uses TRBV2 with TRBJ1-1, with TRBD1 identical over 7 bases. The CDR3 length is 17 residues. Germline lookup yields CDR1 SNHLY and CDR2 FYNNEI. The V and J ends lost 1 base and 0 bases, in that order; junction bases with no gene match: 8. Here the CDR3 DNA reads TGTGCCAGCAGTGAAGGGTGGCAGGGGGAAATGAACACTGAAGCTTTCTTT. It translates to CASSEGWQGEMNTEAFF. Filled out from reference TRBV2 and TRBJ1-1, the complete variable domain reads EPEVTQTPSHQVTQMGQEVILRCVPISNHLYFYWYRQILGQKVEFLVSFYNNEISEKSEIFDDQFSVERPDGSNFTLKIRSTKLEDSAMYFCASSEGWQGEMNTEAFFGQGTRLTVV.

V usage is TRBV5-1 and J usage is TRBJ2-5; TRBD2 is a possible D gene (6 bases). Germline V gene lookup returns CDR1 SGHRS and CDR2 YFSETQ. The CDR3 sequence is 14 residues long. Trimming removed 0 bases from V and 1 base from J, with 7 bases in between. This chain's CDR3 is CASSLGLVQETQYF. DNA of the CDR3: TGCGCCAGCAGCTTGGGACTAGTCCAAGAGACCCAGTACTTC.

This rearrangement joins TRBV29-1 to TRBJ2-2, with D unresolved. Per germline, CDR1 SQVTM and CDR2 ANQGSEA. Trimming took off 7 bases at V and 7 bases at J, with 16 bases between the two ends. The CDR3 has 13 amino acids. In DNA, the CDR3 is TGCAGCGGATGCCCGTTGAGTTGCGGGGAGCTGTTTTTT. This codes for CSGCPLSCGELFF.

The chain uses TRBV6-1 and TRBJ1-2; 7 nucleotides agree with TRBD1. After removal of 3 bases from V and 4 bases from J, the junction contained 8 bases not matched to a gene. The CDR3 covers 15 residues. The germline V gene encodes CDR1 MNHNS and CDR2 SASEGT. CDR3: CASSEMGQSIYGYTF. The CDR3 bases are TGTGCCAGCAGTGAGATGGGACAGTCAATCTATGGCTACACCTTC.

The genes are TRBV7-9 and TRBJ2-1; 8 nucleotides match TRBD2. The CDR3 totals 15 residues. CDR1 SEHNR and CDR2 FQNEAQ come from the germline V gene (reference sequence). V lost 2 bases, J lost 3 bases, and 3 bases stayed unmatched. CDR3 protein: CASSLQRGNYNEQFF. The DNA of the CDR3 is TGTGCCAGCAGCTTACAGCGGGGGAACTACAATGAGCAGTTCTTC. Combining the CDR3 with reference TRBV7-9 and TRBJ2-1 gives the whole variable domain DTGVSQNPRHKITKRGQNVTFRCDPISEHNRLYWYRQTLGQGPEFLTYFQNEAQLEKSRLLSDRFSAERPKGSFSTLEIQRTEQGDSAMYLCASSLQRGNYNEQFFGPGTRLTVL.

The V call is TRBV6-5, the J call TRBJ2-7, with D tentatively TRBD2 (6 bases). Trimming removed 7 bases from V and 6 bases from J, with 10 bases in between. Germline-derived CDR1 and CDR2 are MNHEY and SVGAGI. CDR3 size: 11 residues. CDR3 sequence (DNA): TGTGCCAGCACTGGGGGAGGCGAGCAGTACTTC. Protein: CASTGGGEQYF.